These 7 T cell receptor beta chains were all obtained from the same sample, sequenced in a study of brain T cells in children with intractable seizures. As to time point: blood from clinic visit 5 months post-surgery; TSC patient then seizure free. TCRdb's table, derived via immunoSEQ multiplex PCR, lists solely in-frame clones and lacks some. The profile shows approximately 330,000 clones, over 90% of them singletons. The material was peripheral blood, obtained roughly 5 months after surgery. These receptors all stem from a boy younger than two with tuberous sclerosis and intractable seizures.

The rearrangement uses TRBV7-2 and TRBJ2-1, with TRBD2 as a possible D gene (5 bases). Trimming cost V 0 bases and J 3 bases, with 9 bases left between them. Germline assignment: CDR1 SGHTA and CDR2 FQGNSA. The CDR3 spans 15 residues. The CDR3 loop is CASSLAGAYYNEQFF. The CDR3 bases are TGTGCCAGCAGCTTAGCGGGAGCCTACTACAATGAGCAGTTCTTC.

This clone occurred once. Within the sample, other DNA sequences also encode this same CDR3. This chain uses TRBV5-4 with TRBJ2-2; D is unresolved. Trimming took off 5 bases at V and 0 bases at J, with 2 bases between the two ends. The V gene's germline CDR1 is SGHNT and CDR2 YYREEE (reference sequence). The length of the CDR3 is 12 residues. The CDR3, as DNA: TGTGCCAGCAGTTCGAACACCGGGGAGCTGTTTTTT. It encodes CASSSNTGELFF.

The genes are TRBV9 and TRBJ1-5; possibly TRBD1 for D (5 bases). Germline assignment: CDR1 SGDLS and CDR2 YYNGEE. This CDR3 has 14 amino acids. Trimming left V 2 bases short and J 5 bases short, with 11 bases between. For the CDR3, the DNA is TGTGCCAGCAGCGTGGGGGTGAGGGATCAGCCCCAGCATTTT. Encoded protein: CASSVGVRDQPQHF.

The DNA for the CDR3 is TGTGCCAGCAGCTTAAACGGCCAGAAGAACACTGAAGCTTTCTTT. It yields the protein CASSLNGQKNTEAFF. V and J are TRBV11-3 and TRBJ1-1; no clear D gene. Trimming cost V 2 bases and J 1 base, with 11 bases left between them. Germline V gene sequence: CDR1 SGHNT, CDR2 YENEEA. CDR3 length: 15 amino acids.

The chain is built from TRBV29-1 and TRBJ1-3, with TRBD1 as a possible D gene (6 bases). The V end lost 0 bases, the J end lost 2 bases, and 14 bases lay between the germline ends. CDR3 size: 16 residues. Germline CDR1 reads SQVTM; CDR2 reads ANQGSEA. The CDR3 DNA sequence: TGCAGCGTTGAAGATTTTCCAGGGGTACCTGGAAACACCATATATTTT. The encoded protein is CSVEDFPGVPGNTIYF.

The rearrangement joins TRBV2 to TRBJ1-5; no clear D gene. The germline V gene has CDR1 SNHLY and CDR2 FYNNEI. Trimming pared 6 bases from V and 3 bases from J, leaving 15 bases between. This CDR3 comprises 15 residues. The CDR3 sequence: CASREGRKYNQPQHF. The DNA of the CDR3 is TGTGCCAGCAGAGAGGGCAGGAAATACAATCAGCCCCAGCATTTT.

The chain joins TRBV6-4 to TRBJ2-3; TRBD2 matches 9 bases. This CDR3 has 14 amino acids. J gave up 5 bases and V 3 bases, and 3 bases lay outside the gene matches. The germline CDR1 and CDR2 sequences are MRHNA and SNTAGT. The CDR3 reads CASSEVAGVDTQYF. CDR3 bases: TGTGCCAGCAGTGAAGTAGCGGGAGTAGATACGCAGTATTTT.